Reported below is one TCR beta chain. Its specificity is unknown. This sample stems from a study of T cell repertoires in cytomegalovirus infection. Looking at the study overall: Based on public TCR beta signatures, there were indications of CMV infection and of a matching HLA type. Study-level findings and limits: Adding up the frequency of public TCR beta families identified people who carried CMV plus the relevant HLA.

Trimming removed 2 bases at V and 9 bases at J, with 11 bases between. The CDR3 spans 13 residues. TCRdb fed the reads into MiXCR, producing one record per CDR3 protein. The table lists about 740,000 distinct CDR3 sequences, approximately 34% of them singletons. The rearrangement uses TRBV12-3 or TRBV12-4 and TRBJ2-4; D assignment may be TRBD1 or TRBD2 (5 bases each). This receptor was identified in a human donor in good health (CMV status not recorded). Some clones in this sample may be carry-over from other donors' samples. Input material: PBMCs. The CDR3 DNA follows: TGTGCCAGCAGTTTACTGGATGGGGGCATTCAGTACTTC. This encodes CASSLLDGGIQYF.